Each of the 16 T cell receptor beta chains below was sequenced from the same sample in a study of CD4 T cells in relation to SARS-CoV-2 and coronaviruses. For these TCRs, the target antigens are not known. Assay: immunoSEQ multiplex PCR; the TCRdb copy retains only in-frame clones and omits some. Seen here are about 36,000 clones, 70% to 85% observed once, and the top ten hold approximately 7%. The sequenced material came from naive CD4+ T cells from PBMCs, cultured in vitro. Specified subset: naive CD4+ T cells isolated by negative enrichment. Receptor source: an adult with COVID-19.

CDR3 region: CASSLVTPGMNTEAFF. The CDR3 coding sequence is TGTGCCAGCAGCTTGGTTACACCGGGGATGAACACTGAAGCTTTCTTT. This chain uses TRBV5-6 with TRBJ1-1; D is unresolved. The germline V and J ends were trimmed by 0 bases and 0 bases, with 12 bases remaining between them. Per germline, CDR1 SGHDT and CDR2 YYEEEE. CDR3 size: 16 residues.

V is TRBV18 and J is TRBJ2-5; 7 bases map to TRBD1. The CDR3 is 15 residues long. The junction had 9 bases not matched to a gene; V was cut back by 6 bases and J by 2 bases. CDR1 KGHSH and CDR2 LQKENI come from the germline V gene. CDR3 loop: CASSGWGQTQETQYF. The DNA of the CDR3 is TGTGCCAGCTCCGGATGGGGACAGACACAAGAGACCCAGTACTTC.

The chain joins TRBV18 to TRBJ2-6; tentative D call: TRBD1 (6 bases). This CDR3 contains 17 residues. The germline gives CDR1 KGHSH, CDR2 LQKENI. The V gene lost 6 bases and the J gene lost 0 bases, with 15 bases spanning the gap. The CDR3 reads CASSLRGPSSGANVLTF. The CDR3 bases are TGTGCCAGCTCCCTCAGGGGCCCTAGCTCTGGGGCCAACGTCCTGACTTTC. The full variable domain, completed using reference TRBV18 and TRBJ2-6, is NAGVMQNPRHLVRRRGQEARLRCSPMKGHSHVYWYRQLPEEGLKFMVYLQKENIIDESGMPKERFSAEFPKEGPSILRIQQVVRGDSAAYFCASSLRGPSSGANVLTFGAGSRLTVL.

This chain uses TRBV5-1 with TRBJ2-7, with TRBD1 matching 8 bases. The germline V gene encodes CDR1 SGHRS and CDR2 YFSETQ. The V and J ends lost 0 bases and 4 bases, in that order; junction bases with no gene match: 6. This CDR3 contains 15 residues. The CDR3 DNA is TGCGCCAGCAGCTTGGCGCCAGGGGGCGCGTACGAGCAGTACTTC. Protein product: CASSLAPGGAYEQYF.

The V and J genes are TRBV4-1 and TRBJ1-6; tentatively, D is TRBD1 (5 bases). The CDR3 length is 16 residues. V shed 2 bases and J shed 7 bases, with 15 bases lying between them. In germline, CDR1 is MGHRA, CDR2 YSYEKL. The CDR3 coding sequence is TGCGCCAGCAGCCAACCTCAAGGGGTCCCGAATTCACCCCTCCACTTT. Amino acids: CASSQPQGVPNSPLHF.

Only a few counts were recorded for this clone. V usage is TRBV6-5 and J usage is TRBJ1-5; 7 bases map to TRBD1. This CDR3 is 13 amino acids long. With V trimmed by 7 bases and J by 4 bases, 4 bases remained unmatched. CDR1 and CDR2 from the germline V gene are MNHEY and SVGAGI. As DNA, the CDR3 is TGTGCCAGCAAACAGGGGCTGAATCAGCCCCAGCATTTT. Translated: CASKQGLNQPQHF.

In this sample, this clone turned up a few times. The chain combines TRBV30 with TRBJ2-2; 7 nucleotides match TRBD1. In germline, CDR1 is GTSNPN, CDR2 SVGIG (reference sequence). J gave up 1 base and V 3 bases, and 2 bases lay outside the gene matches. This CDR3 has 14 amino acids. The CDR3 coding sequence is TGTGCCTGGAGGGACAGGCGGAACACCGGGGAGCTGTTTTTT. This codes for CAWRDRRNTGELFF. Full variable domain (rest looked up from reference TRBV30 and TRBJ2-2): SQTIHQWPATLVQPVGSPLSLECTVEGTSNPNLYWYRQAAGRGLQLLFYSVGIGQISSEVPQNLSASRPQDRQFILSSKKLLLSDSGFYLCAWRDRRNTGELFFGEGSRLTVL.

The chain has TRBV20-1 and TRBJ2-4; D is uncertain. The ends were cut back, 3 bases at V and 6 bases at J, with 6 bases in the middle. Germline V CDR1 and CDR2: DFQATT, SNEGSKA (reference sequence). This CDR3 contains 11 residues. CDR3: CSASFLNIQYF. CDR3 bases: TGCAGTGCTAGTTTCCTAAACATTCAGTACTTC.

The genes are TRBV2 and TRBJ2-7, with 8 bases matching TRBD1. The CDR3 contains 14 residues. The V gene end was trimmed by 6 bases and the J gene end by 0 bases; junction bases not matched to a gene: 4. Germline loops: CDR1 SNHLY, CDR2 FYNNEI. Written as DNA, the CDR3 is TGTGCCAGCAGGAAGACAGGGGACTCCTACGAGCAGTACTTC. Amino acid sequence: CASRKTGDSYEQYF.

This sequence joins TRBV28 and TRBJ2-7; no reliable D call. Germline V CDR1 and CDR2: MDHEN, SYDVKM. V was trimmed by 7 bases and J by 6 bases, leaving 10 bases between them. The CDR3 length is 11 residues. In DNA, the CDR3 is TGTGCCAGCAACGATTGGCGCGAGCAGTACTTC. This encodes CASNDWREQYF. The full variable domain, in which reference TRBV28 and TRBJ2-7 provide the parts outside the CDR3, is DVKVTQSSRYLVKRTGEKVFLECVQDMDHENMFWYRQDPGLGLRLIYFSYDVKMKEKGDIPEGYSVSREKKERFSLILESASTNQTSMYLCASNDWREQYFGPGTRLTVT.

To note about this clone: The junction departs from the called germline gene at one end, perhaps through a read error. The same CDR3 is also encoded by other DNA sequences in this sample. The chain couples TRBV6-2 or TRBV6-3 to TRBJ2-7; tentative D call: TRBD1 (6 bases). The germline gives CDR1 MNHEY, CDR2 SVGEGT. This CDR3 contains 13 residues. DNA for the CDR3: TGTGCCAGCAGCTCGGGACACCTATACGAACAGTACTTC. It encodes CASSSGHLYEQYF.

V is TRBV4-2 and J is TRBJ1-2, with D maybe TRBD1 (5 bases). Deletions cut 1 base from V and 2 bases from J, with 17 bases between. The germline V gene encodes CDR1 LGHNA and CDR2 YNFKEQ. This CDR3 has 17 residues. CDR3 in DNA: TGTGCCAGCAGCCAAGGGAGCATTCCCAGGGCGAACTATGGCTACACCTTC. This sequence encodes CASSQGSIPRANYGYTF.

V and J are TRBV28 and TRBJ2-1, with 10 nucleotides matching TRBD1. The CDR3 consists of 15 residues. V shed 4 bases, J shed 12 bases, and the junction held 12 bases outside the gene matches. Germline CDR1 and CDR2: MDHEN and SYDVKM. The CDR3 bases are TGTGCCAGCAGTTCTCCGGGACAGGGGTCCCGGGGGCAGTTCTTC. Protein: CASSSPGQGSRGQFF.

The rearrangement joins TRBV3-1 (or the pseudogene TRBV3-2) to TRBJ2-7; no clear D gene. Germline V gene lookup returns CDR1 LGHDT and CDR2 YNNKEL (reference sequence). Trimming cost V 4 bases and J 0 bases, with 10 bases left between them. The CDR3 has 14 amino acids. CDR3 residues: CASSPTASSYEQYF. The DNA for the CDR3 is TGTGCCAGCAGCCCGACTGCCTCCTCCTACGAGCAGTACTTC.

The chain combines TRBV2 with TRBJ1-1; D unresolved. In germline, CDR1 is SNHLY, CDR2 FYNNEI. Trimming shortened V by 3 bases and J by 7 bases, and 15 bases separated the two germline ends. The CDR3 is 14 residues long. CDR3 protein: CASSDTDATGEAFF. The CDR3 region has the DNA TGTGCCAGCAGTGATACGGACGCCACCGGTGAAGCTTTCTTT.

V gene TRBV28 combines with J gene TRBJ2-3; TRBD2 is a possible D gene (6 bases). The germline CDR1 and CDR2 sequences are MDHEN and SYDVKM. With 8 bases removed from V and 6 bases from J, the gap between germline ends came to 24 bases. The CDR3 consists of 16 residues. This CDR3 is CASGPPTRTALDTQYF. The DNA for the CDR3 is TGTGCCAGCGGCCCCCCGACTAGAACCGCGCTGGATACGCAGTATTTT.